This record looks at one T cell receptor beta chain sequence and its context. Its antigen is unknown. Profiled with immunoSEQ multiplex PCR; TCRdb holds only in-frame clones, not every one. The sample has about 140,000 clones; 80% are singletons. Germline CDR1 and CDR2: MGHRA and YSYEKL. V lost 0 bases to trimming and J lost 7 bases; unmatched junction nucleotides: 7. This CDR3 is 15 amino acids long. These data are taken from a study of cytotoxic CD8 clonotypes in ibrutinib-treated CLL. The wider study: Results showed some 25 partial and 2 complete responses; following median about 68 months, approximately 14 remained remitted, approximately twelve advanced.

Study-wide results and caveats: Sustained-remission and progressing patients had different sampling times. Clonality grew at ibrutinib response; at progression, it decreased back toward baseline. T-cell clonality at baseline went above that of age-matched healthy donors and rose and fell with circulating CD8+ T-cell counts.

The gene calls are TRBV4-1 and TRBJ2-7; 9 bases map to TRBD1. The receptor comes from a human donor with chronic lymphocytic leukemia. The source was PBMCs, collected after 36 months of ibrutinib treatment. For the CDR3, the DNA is TGCGCCAGCAGCCAAGAGCCGGGACAGGGAGGAGAGCAGTACTTC. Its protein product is CASSQEPGQGGEQYF.